This T cell receptor (beta chain) was recorded in a study of response to subunit inactivated influenza vaccine. TCRdb reprocessed the RT-PCR reads with MiXCR, giving one entry per CDR3 protein. This table holds a few hundred thousand distinct CDR3 sequences, about 11% found once. The CDR3 is made up of 15 amino acids. V shed 0 bases, J shed 2 bases, and the junction held 2 bases outside the gene matches. Germline V gene lookup returns CDR1 DFQATT and CDR2 SNEGSKA (reference sequence). This same sample was also part of a study on T cells expressing NK-cell markers. According to that study: Template switching by 5'RACE with UMIs generated the TCR beta cDNA. It was sorted CD3+CD56+NKG2C+, CD3+CD56+NKG2C- and CD3+CD56-NKG2C+ T cells that supplied the TCR beta repertoires. For about six donors, the dominant NKG2C+ clonotypes made up about 1.0-8% of their CD8+ T cells. No clear determination of HCMV specificity was made for expanded NKG2C+ T cell clones.

The sample here was PBMCs from blood, taken on the day of vaccination. The chain employs TRBV20-1 and TRBJ2-7; 12 bases match TRBD2. The sequence derives from a man in his fifties who received an inactivated influenza vaccine. The CDR3 region is CSARELAGGAYEQYF. In DNA form, the CDR3 reads TGCAGTGCTAGAGAACTAGCGGGAGGAGCCTACGAGCAGTACTTC.